The source of this T cell receptor (beta chain) is a study of T cell changes during pregnancy in multiple sclerosis. TCRdb's table, derived via immunoSEQ multiplex PCR, lists solely in-frame clones and lacks some. The table lists under 65,000 clones, about nine tenths of them singletons. The CDR3 extends over 14 amino acids. The germline V gene encodes CDR1 SGDLS and CDR2 YYNGEE. Trimming shortened V by 0 bases and J by 1 base, and 6 bases separated the two germline ends. The sequences come from CD4+ T cells from peripheral blood mononuclear cells, collected in the third trimester of pregnancy. The chain uses TRBV9 and TRBJ2-3, with D uncertain. The clonotype originates from a female donor with multiple sclerosis, enrolled in a pregnancy study. In DNA, the CDR3 is TGTGCCAGCAGCGTAGGCCCGGGCACAGATACGCAGTATTTT. It is translated as CASSVGPGTDTQYF.